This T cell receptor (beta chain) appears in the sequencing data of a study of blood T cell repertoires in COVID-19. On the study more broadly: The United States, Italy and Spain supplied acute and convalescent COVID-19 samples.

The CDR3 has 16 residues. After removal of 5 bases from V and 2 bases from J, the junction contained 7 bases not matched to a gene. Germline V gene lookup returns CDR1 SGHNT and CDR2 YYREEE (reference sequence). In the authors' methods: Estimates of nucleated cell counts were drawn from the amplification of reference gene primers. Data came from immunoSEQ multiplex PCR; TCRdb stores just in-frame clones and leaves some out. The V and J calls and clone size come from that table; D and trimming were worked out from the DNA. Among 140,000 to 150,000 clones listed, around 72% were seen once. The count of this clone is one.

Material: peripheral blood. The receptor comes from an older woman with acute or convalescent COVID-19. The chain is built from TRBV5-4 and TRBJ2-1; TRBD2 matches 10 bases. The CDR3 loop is CASSLSGRATYNEQFF. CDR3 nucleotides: TGTGCCAGCAGTTTAAGCGGGAGGGCCACCTACAATGAGCAGTTCTTC.